Presented here are 6 T cell receptor beta chains from one specimen sequenced in a study of T-cell memory formation after mild COVID-19. TCRdb re-derived calls from the 5' RACE reads in MiXCR, one entry per CDR3 protein. The table has 150,000 to 200,000 distinct CDR3 sequences, around 13% seen once. The specimen was PBMCs or a T cell subset sorted from them (not recorded which). These receptors came from an adult woman who had mild COVID-19 (a few samples of this study predate the infection). Cell type and time point are not known.

This clonotype was counted ten times or more. The V and J genes are TRBV5-1 and TRBJ2-7; 8 nucleotides agree with TRBD1. V shed 5 bases, J shed 1 base, and the junction held 5 bases outside the gene matches. This CDR3 region has 14 residues. The germline CDR1 and CDR2 sequences are SGHRS and YFSETQ. The CDR3 here is CASRGTGGSYEQYF. CDR3 DNA sequence: TGCGCCAGCAGGGGGACAGGAGGTTCCTACGAGCAGTACTTC.

This chain connects TRBV9 to TRBJ2-3, with D possibly being TRBD1 (5 bases). V was trimmed by 5 bases and J by 8 bases, leaving 12 bases between them. The germline CDR1 and CDR2 sequences are SGDLS and YYNGEE. The CDR3 contains 12 residues. The CDR3 DNA sequence: TGTGCCAGCAGTGTAATAAGGGGTACGCAGTATTTT. This translates into CASSVIRGTQYF.

This chain links TRBV7-2 with TRBJ2-3; 9 bases align to TRBD2. Germline V gene data show CDR1 as SGHTA and CDR2 as FQGNSA. V lost 2 bases and J lost 1; bases outside the gene matches: 7. The CDR3 is made up of 17 amino acids. In nucleotides, the CDR3 is TGTGCCAGCAGCTTACAAAGCGGGAGGACCCGCACAGATACGCAGTATTTT. Protein product: CASSLQSGRTRTDTQYF.

This clonotype was observed a handful of times. The chain combines TRBV20-1 with TRBJ1-2; unclear D gene. The CDR3 runs 12 residues. From germline, CDR1 is DFQATT and CDR2 SNEGSKA (reference sequence). V was cut by 1 base and J by 8 bases, with 11 bases left in between. CDR3 in amino acids: CSARVFPRGYTF. The CDR3, as DNA: TGCAGTGCTAGAGTTTTCCCCCGGGGCTACACCTTC.

This clonotype appeared a few times. V is TRBV28 and J is TRBJ2-7, with D possibly being TRBD1 (5 bases). The CDR3 runs to 13 residues. The germline V gene has CDR1 MDHEN and CDR2 SYDVKM. Trimming took 4 bases from V and 4 from J, leaving 11 bases between them. The CDR3 nucleotides read TGTGCCAGCAGTTCGCAAACAGGTTACGAGCAGTACTTC. This encodes CASSSQTGYEQYF.

This clonotype was seen a handful of times. The V gene is TRBV6-4, the J gene TRBJ1-6; TRBD1 matches 7 bases. CDR3 length equals 14 residues. CDR1 is MRHNA and CDR2 is SNTAGT in the germline V gene. The trim removed 6 bases at V and 7 bases at J, leaving 6 bases unmatched. The CDR3 DNA sequence: TGTGCCAGCAGGATCGGGACAGAAAATTCACCCCTCCACTTT. Translating gives CASRIGTENSPLHF.